Below are 10 T cell receptor beta chains sequenced from a single sample in a study of T cells in Graves' hyperthyroidism and ophthalmopathy. RNA transcripts provided the source from which TCR beta CDR3 regions were amplified. A first-round RT-PCR of the TCR CDR3 used the HTBI primer set. A single record per CDR3 protein comes from TCRdb applying MiXCR to the multiplex PCR reads. The sample yields hundreds of thousands of distinct CDR3 sequences, 15% to 19% seen once. The sample taken for sequencing was blood. All receptors derive from a woman aged 18-29 years with Graves' hyperthyroidism.

Remarks on this clonotype: At one end the junction does not follow the germline gene, possibly because of a read error. The V and J genes are TRBV5-5 and TRBJ1-2; a weak D match, TRBD1 (5 bases). The CDR3 has 15 amino acids. Germline V gene lookup returns CDR1 SGHKS and CDR2 YYEKEE (reference sequence). CDR3 protein: CASSLRGADNYGYTF. The CDR3 DNA sequence: TGCGCCAGCAGCTTGAGAGGGGCCGATAACTATGGCTACACCTTC.

This clonotype has a count of ten or more. The genes are TRBV7-3 and TRBJ1-2, with D uncertain. Deletions cut 5 bases from V and 5 bases from J, with 18 bases between. CDR1 and CDR2 (germline): SGHTA, FQGTGA. CDR3 length equals 15 residues. CDR3 protein: CASSLGMLAPYGYTF. Here the CDR3 DNA reads TGTGCCAGCAGCCTCGGGATGCTAGCTCCTTATGGCTACACCTTC.

This chain links TRBV6-1 with TRBJ2-7; 13 bases match TRBD2. The V and J ends lost 10 bases and 7 bases, in that order; junction bases with no gene match: 10. From germline, CDR1 is MNHNS and CDR2 SASEGT. This CDR3 region has 14 residues. For the CDR3, the DNA is TGTGCCACCCGACTAGCGGGGGGCTATGGTGAGCAGTACTTC. It codes for CATRLAGGYGEQYF.

The DNA of the CDR3 is TGTGCCAGCAGGGGTGTGGGGACGGCCTTAGGCGGCTACACCTTC. Protein sequence: CASRGVGTALGGYTF. The chain uses TRBV27 and TRBJ1-2; TRBD1 is a possible D gene (5 bases). This CDR3 region has 15 residues. Trimming cost V 6 bases and J 8 bases, with 22 bases left between them. Germline CDR1 reads MNHEY; CDR2 reads SMNVEV (reference sequence).

This clonotype turned up a few times. This chain connects TRBV5-1 to TRBJ2-3, with 14 bases aligning to TRBD2. CDR3 length: 16 residues. From germline, CDR1 is SGHRS and CDR2 YFSETQ. With V trimmed by 4 bases and J by 6 bases, 7 bases remained unmatched. This CDR3 reads CASSPGTSGSGDTQYF. DNA of the CDR3: TGCGCCAGCAGCCCCGGGACTAGCGGGAGTGGGGATACGCAGTATTTT.

Ten or more counts support this clonotype. The chain combines TRBV5-6 with TRBJ2-5, with D hard to call. This CDR3 spans 16 amino acids. CDR1 and CDR2 from the germline V gene are SGHDT and YYEEEE. The germline V and J ends were trimmed by 0 bases and 2 bases, with 14 bases remaining between them. CDR3: CASSLASRRLQETQYF. CDR3 bases: TGTGCCAGCAGCTTGGCATCCAGGCGGTTACAAGAGACCCAGTACTTC.

This clonotype was seen at least ten times. This chain joins TRBV3-1 and TRBJ1-5; maybe TRBD1 (6 bases). The CDR3 loop spans 13 amino acids. The ends were cut back, 2 bases at V and 7 bases at J, with 9 bases in the middle. Germline V lookup: CDR1 LGHDT, CDR2 YNNKEL (reference sequence). CDR3 residues: CASSQWGGQPQHF. For the CDR3, the DNA is TGTGCCAGCAGCCAATGGGGGGGCCAGCCCCAGCATTTT.

This clonotype appeared many times. This chain links TRBV28 with TRBJ1-5; D gene ambiguous. Trimming removed 4 bases at V and 4 bases at J, with 5 bases between. Germline CDR1 is MDHEN and CDR2 is SYDVKM. The CDR3 is made up of 12 amino acids. The CDR3 nucleotides are TGTGCCAGCAGTTCAAATAATCAGCCCCAGCATTTT. Its protein product is CASSSNNQPQHF.

This clonotype was recorded at least ten times. The V and J genes are TRBV27 and TRBJ2-1; D unresolved. The CDR3 runs 15 residues. CDR1 MNHEY and CDR2 SMNVEV come from the germline V gene (reference sequence). V was pared by 3 bases and J by 5 bases, with 14 bases between. CDR3 sequence reads: CASSFSVGGNNEQFF. The CDR3 region has the DNA TGTGCCAGCAGTTTCTCGGTGGGCGGAAACAATGAGCAGTTCTTC.

This clonotype was observed at least ten times. The V call is TRBV20-1, the J call TRBJ2-3, with unresolved D. This CDR3 comprises 14 residues. V lost 5 bases and J 5 bases, leaving 17 bases between the germline ends. CDR1 and CDR2 (germline): DFQATT, SNEGSKA (reference sequence). The CDR3 spells CSAPERGTRDTQYF. In DNA, the CDR3 is TGCAGTGCTCCCGAGCGAGGAACGCGAGATACGCAGTATTTT.